The T cell receptor beta chain under discussion was sequenced for a study of blood T cell repertoires in COVID-19. Study overall: Material from acute and convalescent COVID-19 was sourced from the United States, Italy and Spain. Sources were T cells, B-cell-depleted T cells, or PBMCs; the material itself was cDNA or gDNA.

This CDR3 has 17 amino acids. Germline V gives CDR1 LGHDT, CDR2 YNNKEL (reference sequence). V lost 4 bases, J lost 6 bases, and 12 bases stayed unmatched. Under the authors' procedure: Amplification from reference gene primers served as the basis for estimated nucleated cell counts. Sequenced by immunoSEQ multiplex PCR; TCRdb stores in-frame clones only, minus some. D and trimming come from the DNA, and the V and J calls and clone size come from that table. The sample lists 150,000 to 200,000 clones; 80% to 90% were seen once. The gene calls are TRBV3-1 (or the pseudogene TRBV3-2) and TRBJ1-4, with 9 positions matching TRBD1. The source material was peripheral blood. This TCR derives from a man younger than 35 who had recovered from COVID-19. The CDR3 protein is CASSRPGTGKGDEKLFF. The CDR3 DNA reads TGTGCCAGCAGCCGACCCGGGACAGGGAAGGGGGATGAAAAACTGTTTTTT.